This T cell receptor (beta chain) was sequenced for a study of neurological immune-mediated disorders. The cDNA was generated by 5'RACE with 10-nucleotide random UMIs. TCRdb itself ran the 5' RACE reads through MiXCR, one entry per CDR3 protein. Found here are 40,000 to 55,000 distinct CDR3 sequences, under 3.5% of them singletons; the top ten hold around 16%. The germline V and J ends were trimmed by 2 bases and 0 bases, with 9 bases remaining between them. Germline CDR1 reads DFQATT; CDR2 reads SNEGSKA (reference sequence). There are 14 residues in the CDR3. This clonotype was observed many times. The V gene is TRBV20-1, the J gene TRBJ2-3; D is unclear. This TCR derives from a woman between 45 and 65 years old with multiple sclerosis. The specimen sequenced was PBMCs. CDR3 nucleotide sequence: TGCAGTGCTAGATTTTTCCAGAGCACAGATACGCAGTATTTT. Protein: CSARFFQSTDTQYF.